This record concerns one TCR beta chain sequence. This specimen belongs to a study of blood T cell repertoires in COVID-19. Overall study: Samples taken during acute and convalescent COVID-19 were collected in the United States, Italy and Spain. The analysed material was cDNA or gDNA that came from T cells, B-cell-depleted T cells, or PBMCs.

Germline V gives CDR1 MNHEY, CDR2 SVGEGT. Losses at the gene ends were 4 bases for V and 3 bases for J; bases not matched to a gene: 13. The CDR3 contains 18 residues. Original analysis: Scientists estimated how many nucleated cells there were by amplifying reference gene primers. The data were produced by immunoSEQ multiplex PCR, yet TCRdb's version contains in-frame clones alone and is incomplete. V and J calls and clone size are those listed in that table; D and trimming were worked out from the DNA. This table has some 280,000 clones, approximately 91% appearing once. The chain couples TRBV6-2 or TRBV6-3 to TRBJ2-1, with 9 positions matching TRBD2. This TCR was sampled from an older woman with acute or convalescent COVID-19. The sequenced sample consisted of peripheral blood. Written as DNA, the CDR3 is TGTGCCAGCAGTTCTAGGCGGGAGGGCCAAGGGGTCTACAATGAGCAGTTCTTC. Protein sequence: CASSSRREGQGVYNEQFF.